Presented here are 23 T cell receptor beta chains from one specimen sequenced in a study of blood T cell repertoires in COVID-19. The table came from immunoSEQ multiplex PCR; TCRdb's copy has only in-frame clones and leaves some out. The profile covers 200,000 to 250,000 clones, with around four fifths appearing a single time and around 3.3% taken by the ten largest. Sequencing was done on a sample of PBMCs or T cells enriched from blood (not recorded which). Every receptor here comes from a woman between 40 and 50 years old who had been exposed to COVID-19.

This clone has just a few counts. The chain links TRBV20-1 to TRBJ2-5, with 7 bases identical to TRBD2. Germline trimming cut 3 bases from V and 3 bases from J; bases unmatched to any gene: 7. The CDR3 contains 14 residues. The germline V gene has CDR1 DFQATT and CDR2 SNEGSKA (reference sequence). CDR3 bases: TGCAGTGCTAGTTTCTATGGGGGGGAAGAGACCCAGTACTTC. Translated, it gives CSASFYGGEETQYF.

This clone has just a few counts. The chain carries TRBV25-1 and TRBJ1-5; tentative D call: TRBD1 (6 bases). Deletions cut 1 base from V and 2 bases from J, with 18 bases between. There are 18 residues in the CDR3. Germline V CDR1 and CDR2: MGHDK, SYGVNS. The CDR3 region is CASSEFRTVYPRNQPQHF. The CDR3 DNA sequence: TGTGCCAGCAGTGAATTTAGGACAGTTTACCCGCGCAATCAGCCCCAGCATTTT.

The chain couples TRBV4-3 to TRBJ2-3; D is uncertain. Germline-derived CDR1 and CDR2 are LGHNA and YSLEER. CDR3 length equals 17 residues. The germline V and J ends were trimmed by 3 bases and 0 bases, with 16 bases remaining between them. This CDR3 is CASSQEEARSSTDTQYF. The CDR3 DNA sequence: TGCGCCAGCAGCCAGGAAGAGGCACGGTCGAGCACAGATACGCAGTATTTT.

The rearrangement links TRBV6-4 to TRBJ2-1; 9 bases are a match to TRBD2. V trimming: 1 base; J trimming: 9 bases; junction bases outside the gene matches: 7. This CDR3 comprises 15 residues. Germline loops: CDR1 MRHNA, CDR2 SNTAGT. The CDR3 here is CASSDFSGGLGEQFF. The DNA for the CDR3 is TGTGCCAGCAGTGACTTCAGCGGGGGGCTAGGTGAGCAGTTCTTC.

V gene TRBV11-3 combines with J gene TRBJ2-3; 7 nucleotides align to TRBD2. This CDR3 contains 16 residues. CDR1 and CDR2 from the germline V gene are SGHNT and YENEEA. V gave up 0 bases and J gave up 6 bases; unmatched junction bases: 9. The DNA of the CDR3 is TGTGCCAGCAGCTTAGATCTACGGGGAGGGAGCGATACGCAGTATTTT. It codes for CASSLDLRGGSDTQYF.

The chain couples TRBV7-2 to TRBJ1-4; TRBD1 agrees at 7 bases. V was clipped by 7 bases and J by 7 bases; unmatched bases: 3. Germline V CDR1 and CDR2: SGHTA, FQGNSA. The CDR3 runs 12 residues. CDR3 amino acids: CASKGAGEKLFF. Written as DNA, the CDR3 is TGTGCCAGCAAGGGGGCTGGTGAAAAACTGTTTTTT.

The J gene is TRBJ2-2, the V gene TRBV25-1, with D perhaps matching TRBD1 (5 bases). This CDR3 comprises 14 residues. V was cut by 3 bases and J by 3 bases, with 8 bases left in between. The V gene's germline CDR1 is MGHDK and CDR2 SYGVNS. The chain's CDR3 is CASSDRVDTGELFF. As DNA, the CDR3 is TGTGCCAGCAGTGACAGGGTGGACACCGGGGAGCTGTTTTTT.

This rearrangement joins TRBV11-3 to TRBJ2-1; 7 bases align to TRBD2. V dropped 3 bases and J dropped 8; count of bases not matched to a gene: 7. The germline gives CDR1 SGHNT, CDR2 YENEEA. The CDR3 is made up of 14 amino acids. CDR3 loop: CASSFGGGNDEQFF. The CDR3 DNA follows: TGTGCCAGCAGCTTTGGGGGGGGAAACGATGAGCAGTTCTTC. The entire variable domain, with the rest obtained from reference TRBV11-3 and TRBJ2-1, is as follows: EAGVVQSPRYKIIEKKQPVAFWCNPISGHNTLYWYLQNLGQGPELLIRYENEEAVDDSQLPKDRFSAERLKGVDSTLKIQPAELGDSAVYLCASSFGGGNDEQFFGPGTRLTVL.

V usage is TRBV27 and J usage is TRBJ1-1; D is perhaps TRBD1 (5 bases). Germline V gene lookup returns CDR1 MNHEY and CDR2 SMNVEV (reference sequence). The CDR3 totals 13 residues. Trimming removed 9 bases from V and 0 bases from J, with 11 bases in between. The CDR3 nucleotides are TGTGCCAGAAAAGGACACTTGAACACTGAAGCTTTCTTT. Translation gives CARKGHLNTEAFF.

The chain has TRBV28 and TRBJ2-1; TRBD1 agrees at 7 bases. This CDR3 region has 12 residues. CDR1 and CDR2 from the germline V gene are MDHEN and SYDVKM. The V gene end was trimmed by 5 bases and the J gene end by 13 bases; junction bases not matched to a gene: 8. The CDR3 region is CASSQTGTVQFF. CDR3 nucleotide sequence: TGTGCCAGCAGTCAAACCGGGACAGTTCAGTTCTTC.

V and J are TRBV29-1 and TRBJ2-7; 9 bases line up with TRBD2. CDR3 size: 13 residues. Per the germline V gene, CDR1 is SQVTM and CDR2 is ANQGSEA. The trim removed 7 bases at V and 2 bases at J, leaving 6 bases unmatched. CDR3 in amino acids: CSAQRGDPYEQYF. The CDR3 region has the DNA TGCAGCGCCCAGCGGGGGGATCCCTACGAGCAGTACTTC.

J is TRBJ1-6 and V is TRBV5-4, with 11 bases matching TRBD1. The V gene's germline CDR1 is SGHNT and CDR2 YYREEE (reference sequence). The trim removed 2 bases at V and 7 bases at J, leaving 5 bases unmatched. The CDR3 length is 16 residues. The CDR3 nucleotides read TGTGCCAGCAGCTTTGGACAGGGGGCGAGGAATTCACCCCTCCACTTT. It translates to CASSFGQGARNSPLHF. Drawing the rest from reference TRBV5-4 and TRBJ1-6, the complete variable domain is ETGVTQSPTHLIKTRGQQVTLRCSSQSGHNTVSWYQQALGQGPQFIFQYYREEENGRGNFPPRFSGLQFPNYSSELNVNALELDDSALYLCASSFGQGARNSPLHFGNGTRLTVT.

The chain employs TRBV3-1 (or the pseudogene TRBV3-2) and TRBJ1-2; perhaps TRBD1 as D (6 bases). CDR1 is LGHDT, CDR2 YNNKEL, per germline (reference sequence). The CDR3 sequence is 19 residues long. The V and J ends lost 1 base and 0 bases respectively, with 21 bases between them. In DNA, the CDR3 is TGTGCCAGCAGCCAAGTGGGATACAGGGCGAGACTAACTAACTATGGCTACACCTTC. It yields the protein CASSQVGYRARLTNYGYTF.

This clone was seen only once. The chain carries TRBV6-5 and TRBJ1-5; the D is unclear. Trimming removed 4 bases at V and 7 bases at J, with 14 bases between. Germline loops: CDR1 MNHEY, CDR2 SVGAGI. The CDR3 runs to 14 residues. As DNA, the CDR3 is TGTGCCAGCAGTTCAGGTGGACTAGGGCAGCCCCAGCATTTT. Its translation: CASSSGGLGQPQHF.

The chain joins TRBV6-5 to TRBJ1-2; no clear D gene. With 0 bases removed from V and 3 bases from J, the gap between germline ends came to 8 bases. Germline values: CDR1 MNHEY, CDR2 SVGAGI. This CDR3 region has 14 residues. CDR3 coding DNA: TGTGCCAGCAGTTACTCGTTTCAGGACTATGGCTACACCTTC. It specifies CASSYSFQDYGYTF.

The chain is built from TRBV18 and TRBJ1-4, with a tentative D call TRBD1 (5 bases). The V end was cut by 8 bases, the J end by 7 bases, with 20 bases between. Germline CDR1 KGHSH, CDR2 LQKENI. The CDR3 consists of 15 residues. The CDR3 region has the DNA TGTGCCAGCACTCTAACGCGGGACGTGATTGAAAAACTGTTTTTT. Protein product: CASTLTRDVIEKLFF.

V and J are TRBV5-5 and TRBJ1-3; TRBD1 matches at 7 bases. Germline lookup yields CDR1 SGHKS and CDR2 YYEKEE (reference sequence). The CDR3 is made up of 17 amino acids. V was pared by 4 bases and J by 0 bases, with 10 bases of the junction left unmatched. The CDR3 sequence is CASSLTLRDSSGNTIYF. In nucleotides, the CDR3 is TGTGCCAGCAGCCTTACGCTCCGGGACAGCTCTGGAAACACCATATATTTT.

The chain combines TRBV7-2 with TRBJ1-6; no clear D gene. Germline CDR1 reads SGHTA; CDR2 reads FQGNSA. CDR3 length equals 15 residues. V was clipped by 5 bases and J by 10 bases, with 18 bases between them. CDR3 region: CASSSALNLRSPLHF. The CDR3 nucleotides read TGTGCCAGCAGCAGCGCCTTGAATCTGAGATCACCCCTCCACTTT. The full variable domain, rest sourced from reference TRBV7-2 and TRBJ1-6, is GAGVSQSPSNKVTEKGKDVELRCDPISGHTALYWYRQSLGQGLEFLIYFQGNSAPDKSGLPSDRFSAERTGGSVSTLTIQRTQQEDSAVYLCASSSALNLRSPLHFGNGTRLTVT.

The genes are TRBV19 and TRBJ1-2; 9 nucleotides agree with TRBD1. The CDR3 is 13 amino acids. Unmatched junction bases numbered 4, after V lost 6 bases and J lost 5 bases. CDR1 is LNHDA, CDR2 SQIVND, per germline (reference sequence). The CDR3 DNA follows: TGTGCCAGTAGGAGGACAGGGGAGTATGGCTACACCTTC. Protein product: CASRRTGEYGYTF.

This clone was seen a handful of times. V is TRBV30 and J is TRBJ2-7; D gene uncertain. The CDR3 spans 11 residues. CDR1 GTSNPN and CDR2 SVGIG come from the germline V gene (reference sequence). Deletions cut 5 bases from V and 5 bases from J, with 10 bases between. Written as DNA, the CDR3 is TGTGCCTGGGGTCGCGGAGACGAGCAGTACTTC. Translated: CAWGRGDEQYF.

The V and J genes are TRBV9 and TRBJ1-4; a possible D gene is TRBD1 (5 bases). The CDR3 covers 15 residues. The germline CDR1 and CDR2 sequences are SGDLS and YYNGEE. V lost 2 bases to trimming and J lost 7 bases, with 15 bases between them. The CDR3 spells CASSVGGALIEKLFF. The CDR3 DNA follows: TGTGCCAGCAGCGTCGGAGGGGCCTTAATTGAAAAACTGTTTTTT. Full variable domain (outside the CDR3, taken from reference TRBV9 and TRBJ1-4): DSGVTQTPKHLITATGQRVTLRCSPRSGDLSVYWYQQSLDQGLQFLIQYYNGEERAKGNILERFSAQQFPDLHSELNLSSLELGDSALYFCASSVGGALIEKLFFGSGTQLSVL.

The rearrangement joins TRBV10-3 to TRBJ1-6; D perhaps matches TRBD1 (6 bases). CDR3 size: 14 residues. The germline V gene has CDR1 ENHRY and CDR2 SYGVKD. The V gene lost 7 bases and the J gene lost 5 bases, with 12 bases spanning the gap. This CDR3 reads CAIMAGADNSPLHF. DNA of the CDR3: TGTGCCATCATGGCGGGGGCCGATAATTCACCCCTCCACTTT.

J is TRBJ2-1 and V is TRBV14; D perhaps matches TRBD1 (5 bases). The CDR3 runs to 13 residues. Germline V gene data show CDR1 as SGHDN and CDR2 as FVKESK. V dropped 4 bases and J dropped 16 bases, with 20 bases sitting between them. The CDR3 DNA is TGTGCCAGCAGCCCGCTGACCGGACAAGTTCAATTCTTC. Protein product: CASSPLTGQVQFF. The whole variable domain, remainder taken from reference TRBV14 and TRBJ2-1, is EAGVTQFPSHSVIEKGQTVTLRCDPISGHDNLYWYRRVMGKEIKFLLHFVKESKQDESGMPNNRFLAERTGGTYSTLKVQPAELEDSGVYFCASSPLTGQVQFFGPGTRLTVL.